Each of the 32 T cell receptor beta chains below was sequenced from the same sample in a study of OX40 agonist ivuxolimab in advanced cancers. Some clones are missing from TCRdb's copy, which holds only in-frame ones; the method was immunoSEQ multiplex PCR. The sample lists under 85,000 clones, 85% occurring once. The sequences come from CD4+ or CD8+ T cells sorted from blood, collected in a trial of the OX40 agonist ivuxolimab. These receptors were taken from an adult with an advanced solid tumor such as melanoma, head and neck, liver or kidney cancer.

CDR3 in DNA: TGTGCCAGCAGCCCCCCTCAGCGAGTGGATGAGCAGTTCTTC. Protein: CASSPPQRVDEQFF. The J gene is TRBJ2-1, the V gene TRBV11-2, with D hard to call. CDR1 and CDR2 (germline): SGHAT, FQNNGV. The V and J ends lost 5 bases and 8 bases respectively, with 16 bases between them. This CDR3 has 14 amino acids.

This clone was recorded once. This chain joins TRBV2 and TRBJ1-4; no firm D call. The ends were cut back, 6 bases at V and 0 bases at J, with 11 bases in the middle. This CDR3 comprises 15 residues. Germline V gene data show CDR1 as SNHLY and CDR2 as FYNNEI. The CDR3 sequence: CASRDGFTTNEKLFF. CDR3 DNA sequence: TGTGCCAGCAGGGACGGCTTCACAACTAATGAAAAACTGTTTTTT.

The rearrangement uses TRBV4-1 and TRBJ1-5, with D possibly being TRBD1 (5 bases). Trimming left V 0 bases short and J 15 bases short, with 18 bases between. The CDR3 contains 14 residues. Germline loops: CDR1 MGHRA, CDR2 YSYEKL. The chain's CDR3 is CASSQDIAGRIPHF. The CDR3 DNA sequence: TGCGCCAGCAGCCAAGATATAGCAGGGAGGATCCCGCATTTT.

V usage is TRBV10-3 and J usage is TRBJ2-7; tentative D call: TRBD2 (5 bases). V lost 0 bases and J lost 7, with 19 bases in between. The CDR3 is 16 amino acids. Germline loops: CDR1 ENHRY, CDR2 SYGVKD. CDR3 residues: CAISESYGEGRKEQYF. The CDR3 DNA follows: TGTGCCATCAGTGAGTCTTACGGGGAAGGACGGAAGGAGCAGTACTTC.

The chain employs TRBV7-9 and TRBJ1-2; D is perhaps TRBD1 (5 bases). Deletions cut 4 bases from V and 8 bases from J, with 14 bases between. Germline V gene sequence: CDR1 SEHNR, CDR2 FQNEAQ (reference sequence). The CDR3 totals 13 residues. Here the CDR3 reads CASSSSGGPGYTF. The CDR3 coding sequence is TGTGCCAGCAGCTCCTCTGGGGGTCCAGGCTACACCTTC.

V is TRBV19 and J is TRBJ2-7; 12 nucleotides align to TRBD2. V trimming: 5 bases; J trimming: 5 bases; junction bases outside the gene matches: 13. The CDR3 has 17 residues. The V gene's germline CDR1 is LNHDA and CDR2 SQIVND (reference sequence). In DNA, the CDR3 is TGTGCCAGTAGTCTTGGGACTAGCGGGTATCGGGGGGACGAGCAGTACTTC. As protein: CASSLGTSGYRGDEQYF. Filled out from reference TRBV19 and TRBJ2-7, the complete variable domain reads DGGITQSPKYLFRKEGQNVTLSCEQNLNHDAMYWYRQDPGQGLRLIYYSQIVNDFQKGDIAEGYSVSREKKESFPLTVTSAQKNPTAFYLCASSLGTSGYRGDEQYFGPGTRLTVT.

This clone was recorded only once. The CDR3 nucleotides are TGTGCCAGCAGCGCCCGACTAGCGGGAAGGGACGAGCAGTACTTC. Residues: CASSARLAGRDEQYF. This rearrangement joins TRBV7-8 to TRBJ2-7; TRBD2 aligns across 11 bases. CDR3 size: 15 residues. Trimming cost V 5 bases and J 5 bases; bases outside gene matches: 8. Germline V gene sequence: CDR1 SGHVS, CDR2 FQNEAQ.

V and J are TRBV7-2 and TRBJ2-7; D may be TRBD1 (6 bases). The ends were cut back, 3 bases at V and 2 bases at J, with 14 bases in the middle. Germline V gives CDR1 SGHTA, CDR2 FQGNSA. CDR3 size: 15 residues. The CDR3 DNA sequence: TGTGCCAGCAGCTTCCTCAGGGGATCCCCCTACGAGCAGTACTTC. Translation gives CASSFLRGSPYEQYF.

The rearrangement links TRBV7-2 to TRBJ2-5, with D tentatively TRBD1 (7 bases). The germline V gene has CDR1 SGHTA and CDR2 FQGNSA. This CDR3 comprises 15 residues. The ends were cut back, 5 bases at V and 5 bases at J, with 18 bases in the middle. In DNA, the CDR3 is TGTGCCAGCAGCCTCGGAGGAGGGACAGTCGAGACCCAGTACTTC. Translating gives CASSLGGGTVETQYF.

The chain recombines TRBV2 with TRBJ1-1; possibly TRBD1 for D (5 bases). Trimming left V 4 bases short and J 1 base short, with 7 bases between. Per germline, CDR1 SNHLY and CDR2 FYNNEI. This CDR3 spans 13 amino acids. CDR3 residues: CASSAQGNTEAFF. The CDR3, as DNA: TGTGCCAGCAGTGCTCAGGGGAACACTGAAGCTTTCTTT.

This chain joins TRBV4-3 and TRBJ1-6, with 7 bases identical to TRBD1. The CDR3 extends over 16 amino acids. Germline lookup yields CDR1 LGHNA and CDR2 YSLEER. J was trimmed by 7 bases and V by 4 bases; bases with no gene match: 10. The CDR3 reads CASSLTIGDSNSPLHF. CDR3 DNA sequence: TGCGCCAGCAGCCTGACCATCGGGGACAGCAATTCACCCCTCCACTTT.

This chain joins TRBV11-2 and TRBJ1-2; a possible D gene is TRBD1 (5 bases). Deletions cut 0 bases from V and 4 bases from J, with 9 bases between. Germline-derived CDR1 and CDR2 are SGHAT and FQNNGV. This CDR3 spans 14 amino acids. DNA of the CDR3: TGTGCCAGCAGCTTAGAGCCGGGGGGCTATGGCTACACCTTC. Residues: CASSLEPGGYGYTF.

The chain combines TRBV20-1 with TRBJ1-1, with D unresolved. Germline-derived CDR1 and CDR2 are DFQATT and SNEGSKA (reference sequence). Trimming pared 2 bases from V and 8 bases from J, leaving 9 bases between. This CDR3 contains 11 residues. CDR3 region: CSARYQVEAFF. The CDR3 coding sequence is TGCAGTGCTAGATATCAAGTCGAAGCTTTCTTT.

The chain recombines TRBV27 with TRBJ1-2; maybe TRBD1 (5 bases). V shed 5 bases and J shed 2 bases, with 12 bases lying between them. The CDR3 extends over 14 amino acids. Looked up from germline, CDR1 is MNHEY and CDR2 is SMNVEV (reference sequence). The CDR3 region has the DNA TGTGCCAGCAGTCGACCGGGGCCGAACTATGGCTACACCTTC. It encodes CASSRPGPNYGYTF.

DNA for the CDR3: TGCGCCAGCAGCCAGCTCGGGGGGGGGCAGGAGACCCAGTACTTC. Its protein product is CASSQLGGGQETQYF. The chain couples TRBV4-3 to TRBJ2-5, with 8 bases identical to TRBD2. This CDR3 spans 15 amino acids. The J segment lost 5 bases and the V segment lost 3 bases, leaving 8 bases of the junction unmatched. Germline CDR1 reads LGHNA; CDR2 reads YSLEER.

In DNA, the CDR3 is TGTGCCTGGACTCGGACAGGCTGGACCGGGGAGCTGTTTTTT. Translated: CAWTRTGWTGELFF. The rearrangement links TRBV30 to TRBJ2-2; 7 nucleotides agree with TRBD1. The V gene's germline CDR1 is GTSNPN and CDR2 SVGIG (reference sequence). The V gene end was trimmed by 4 bases and the J gene end by 5 bases; junction bases not matched to a gene: 7. The CDR3 covers 14 residues.

V is TRBV9 and J is TRBJ1-2; 7 nucleotides agree with TRBD1. The CDR3 consists of 13 residues. Trimming cost V 0 bases and J 4 bases; bases outside gene matches: 0. CDR1 and CDR2 from the germline V gene are SGDLS and YYNGEE. Here the CDR3 reads CASSVGDSYGYTF. CDR3 nucleotide sequence: TGTGCCAGCAGCGTAGGGGACAGCTATGGCTACACCTTC.

V is TRBV5-1 and J is TRBJ2-7; 9 nucleotides agree with TRBD2. Trimming at V came to 6 bases and at J to 3 bases, leaving 10 bases not matched to a gene. CDR3 length: 15 amino acids. Germline CDR1 is SGHRS and CDR2 is YFSETQ. The CDR3 sequence: CASTNPGTSFYEQYF. In nucleotides, the CDR3 is TGCGCCAGCACCAACCCAGGGACTAGCTTCTACGAGCAGTACTTC.

The rearrangement uses TRBV7-9 and TRBJ2-5; tentative D call: TRBD1 (5 bases). CDR1 and CDR2 from the germline V gene are SEHNR and FQNEAQ (reference sequence). V lost 1 base to trimming and J lost 0 bases, with 12 bases between them. CDR3 size: 16 residues. The CDR3 is CASSLVPRAYQETQYF. The CDR3 coding sequence is TGTGCCAGCAGCTTAGTCCCCAGGGCGTACCAAGAGACCCAGTACTTC.

Here the CDR3 reads CASRADRNQPQHF. DNA for the CDR3: TGTGCCAGCAGGGCCGACAGGAATCAGCCCCAGCATTTT. This sequence joins TRBV2 and TRBJ1-5; possibly TRBD1 for D (6 bases). The CDR3 totals 13 residues. Germline V gene lookup returns CDR1 SNHLY and CDR2 FYNNEI. Trimming shortened V by 6 bases and J by 4 bases, and 10 bases separated the two germline ends.

In this sample, this clone turned up once. This chain connects TRBV2 to TRBJ1-2; possibly TRBD1 for D (6 bases). The CDR3 runs to 14 residues. Germline lookup yields CDR1 SNHLY and CDR2 FYNNEI. Trimming removed 7 bases from V and 2 bases from J, with 14 bases in between. The CDR3 DNA reads TGTGCCAGCACTGGAGGGGGGCTAAACTATGGCTACACCTTC. Its translation: CASTGGGLNYGYTF. The full variable domain, rest sourced from reference TRBV2 and TRBJ1-2, is EPEVTQTPSHQVTQMGQEVILRCVPISNHLYFYWYRQILGQKVEFLVSFYNNEISEKSEIFDDQFSVERPDGSNFTLKIRSTKLEDSAMYFCASTGGGLNYGYTFGSGTRLTVV.

The V gene is TRBV10-2, the J gene TRBJ1-2, with 7 bases aligning to TRBD1. The V segment lost 7 bases and the J segment 3 bases; nucleotides outside the gene matches: 5. Germline V lookup: CDR1 WSHSY, CDR2 SAAADI. This CDR3 is 13 amino acids long. CDR3 nucleotides: TGCGCCAGCACCTTCAGGGGGGACTATGGCTACACCTTC. Its translation: CASTFRGDYGYTF.

The chain carries TRBV11-2 and TRBJ2-7, with 7 nucleotides matching TRBD1. Per germline, CDR1 SGHAT and CDR2 FQNNGV. J was trimmed by 2 bases and V by 1 base; bases with no gene match: 8. The CDR3 consists of 16 residues. This CDR3 is CASSLGNRGSTYEQYF. The CDR3 nucleotides are TGTGCCAGCAGCTTAGGGAACAGGGGATCTACCTACGAGCAGTACTTC.

The rearrangement links TRBV11-3 to TRBJ2-5; 7 bases fit TRBD2. Germline CDR1 SGHNT, CDR2 YENEEA. J was trimmed by 5 bases and V by 3 bases; bases with no gene match: 9. The CDR3 covers 15 residues. CDR3 in DNA: TGTGCCAGCAGCTTGGCGGGAGCTGGAGGGGAGACCCAGTACTTC. The encoded protein is CASSLAGAGGETQYF.

V gene TRBV4-1 combines with J gene TRBJ1-6; D remains ambiguous. Germline lookup yields CDR1 MGHRA and CDR2 YSYEKL. CDR3 length: 16 residues. V was pared by 0 bases and J by 7 bases, with 13 bases between. As DNA, the CDR3 is TGCGCCAGCAGCCAAGATGGCGGGATCGGAAATTCACCCCTCCACTTT. Translation: CASSQDGGIGNSPLHF.

This clone was picked up a small number of times. The chain employs TRBV18 and TRBJ1-2; TRBD1 is a possible D gene (5 bases). V was trimmed by 1 base and J by 0 bases, leaving 21 bases between them. This CDR3 region has 19 residues. Germline V gives CDR1 KGHSH, CDR2 LQKENI. CDR3 nucleotide sequence: TGTGCCAGCTCACCACGCGGGTCGCAGGGCGGGGTGGCTAACTATGGCTACACCTTC. Its translation is CASSPRGSQGGVANYGYTF.

V is TRBV6-1 and J is TRBJ1-1; the match to TRBD1 covers 10 bases. Looked up from germline, CDR1 is MNHNS and CDR2 is SASEGT. The V segment lost 8 bases and the J segment 0 bases; nucleotides outside the gene matches: 6. The CDR3 length is 15 residues. This chain's CDR3 is CASRRQGALNTEAFF. The CDR3 DNA reads as TGTGCCAGCCGGAGACAGGGGGCGTTGAACACTGAAGCTTTCTTT.

The chain links TRBV7-2 to TRBJ2-3; D ambiguous. Per germline, CDR1 SGHTA and CDR2 FQGNSA. CDR3 length: 14 residues. V was trimmed by 5 bases and J by 8 bases, leaving 17 bases between them. This CDR3 is CASSPMMSPGTQYF. CDR3 in DNA: TGTGCCAGCAGCCCGATGATGAGTCCCGGTACGCAGTATTTT.

This chain joins TRBV7-9 and TRBJ2-1; D is perhaps TRBD1 (5 bases). The V gene's germline CDR1 is SEHNR and CDR2 FQNEAQ (reference sequence). The CDR3 is 15 amino acids. V gave up 5 bases and J gave up 6 bases, with 17 bases separating them. The CDR3 is CASSRGGHYINEQFF. Written as DNA, the CDR3 is TGTGCCAGCAGCCGAGGCGGACACTATATCAATGAGCAGTTCTTC.

This clone has just one count. This chain uses TRBV5-4 with TRBJ2-1; 11 bases are a match to TRBD2. The CDR3 extends over 16 amino acids. V shed 4 bases and J 2 bases; nucleotides not matched to a gene: 5. The germline CDR1 and CDR2 sequences are SGHNT and YYREEE (reference sequence). The CDR3 bases are TGTGCCAGCAGCGCCGGACTAGCGGGCCCCTACAATGAGCAGTTCTTC. Protein sequence: CASSAGLAGPYNEQFF.

The chain carries TRBV5-4 and TRBJ2-1, with 9 bases aligning to TRBD2. CDR3 length: 16 amino acids. Per germline, CDR1 SGHNT and CDR2 YYREEE (reference sequence). Trimming took 0 bases from V and 8 from J; bases not matched to a gene: 9. In DNA, the CDR3 is TGTGCCAGCAGCTTGGGGGGCGGGAGGGCCGTCGATGAGCAGTTCTTC. Protein: CASSLGGGRAVDEQFF.

The rearrangement links TRBV27 to TRBJ1-2; 7 bases agree with TRBD1. V lost 2 bases, J lost 4 bases, and 7 bases stayed unmatched. The CDR3 loop spans 15 amino acids. Germline V gene lookup returns CDR1 MNHEY and CDR2 SMNVEV (reference sequence). This chain's CDR3 is CASSLRNRGIYGYTF. CDR3 in DNA: TGTGCCAGCAGTTTAAGGAACAGGGGTATCTATGGCTACACCTTC.